This TCR beta chain is from a study of blood T cell repertoires in COVID-19. Study at large: The United States, Italy and Spain were the sources of the acute and convalescent COVID-19 samples.

How the authors handled the data: Quantification of nucleated cells was approximated via reference gene primer amplification. The method was immunoSEQ multiplex PCR; TCRdb's version includes in-frame clones alone and lacks a portion of them. V, J and clone size reflect that table, while D and trimming were determined from the DNA. The sample lists about 360,000 clones; about 88% were seen once. CDR1 SQVTM and CDR2 ANQGSEA come from the germline V gene. The ends were cut back, 6 bases at V and 3 bases at J, with 15 bases in the middle. The length of the CDR3 is 14 residues. The chain employs TRBV29-1 and TRBJ1-3; weak D call: TRBD1 (5 bases). Sequenced: peripheral blood. This TCR derives from a woman in her sixties with COVID-19, enrolled during active disease. CDR3 sequence (DNA): TGCAGCGTGGAGTTAGGGGCAGTTGGAAACACCATATATTTT. Translation: CSVELGAVGNTIYF. Full variable domain (rest looked up from reference TRBV29-1 and TRBJ1-3): SAVISQKPSRDICQRGTSLTIQCQVDSQVTMMFWYRQQPGQSLTLIATANQGSEATYESGFVIDKFPISRPNLTFSTLTVSNMSPEDSSIYLCSVELGAVGNTIYFGEGSWLTVV.